The rows below give T cell receptor beta chains drawn from one sample of a study of cytomegalovirus exposure and HLA in healthy donors. Clones were sequenced by immunoSEQ multiplex PCR, and TCRdb holds only the in-frame ones, with some missing. The sample has roughly 100,000 clones; 70% to 90% are singletons. The sample consisted of PBMCs. These receptor sequences come from a man aged 40-49 years in good health and CMV-seronegative. Each CDR3 is given with its conserved first and last residue. D genes are given only for firm matches. The listing skips clone size in some rows; elsewhere it reads once, few, many or a size class.

V	D	J	size	CDR3	DNA
TRBV7-8	TRBD1	TRBJ1-2	once	CASSKTGGQYGYTF	TGTGCCAGCAGCAAGACAGGGGGCCAATATGGCTACACCTTC
TRBV29-1	-	TRBJ1-1	-	CSVRGGVYTEAFF	TGCAGCGTTCGCGGAGGGGTATACACTGAAGCTTTCTTT
TRBV19	-	TRBJ1-5	-	CASSMGGAVQPQHF	TGTGCCAGTAGTATGGGGGGGGCGGTTCAGCCCCAGCATTTT
TRBV9	-	TRBJ2-1	-	CASSVSGVNEQFF	TGTGCCAGCAGCGTTTCGGGGGTCAATGAGCAGTTCTTC
TRBV10-3	-	TRBJ1-5	-	CAISETGLSNQPQHF	TGTGCCATCAGCGAGACGGGACTTAGCAATCAGCCCCAGCATTTT
TRBV5-1	-	TRBJ2-7	-	CASNFPGGNEQYF	TGCGCCAGCAATTTTCCAGGGGGGAACGAGCAGTACTTC
TRBV10-3	TRBD1	TRBJ1-1	-	CAISERTGMNTEAFF	TGTGCCATCAGTGAGAGGACAGGCATGAACACTGAAGCTTTCTTT
TRBV27	-	TRBJ2-3	-	CASNRHNPRDTQYF	TGTGCCAGTAATAGACACAACCCAAGGGATACGCAGTATTTT
TRBV6-1	-	TRBJ2-1	-	CASSESSSYNEQFF	TGTGCCAGCAGTGAATCCTCCTCCTACAATGAGCAGTTCTTC
TRBV9	TRBD2	TRBJ2-7	once	CASSSEGGSYEQYF	TGTGCCAGCAGCTCAGAAGGCGGGAGCTACGAGCAGTACTTC
TRBV5-1	-	TRBJ2-5	few	CASSLGGPITQETQYF	TGCGCCAGCAGCTTAGGAGGGCCAATTACCCAAGAGACCCAGTACTTC
TRBV11-2	-	TRBJ2-6	once	CASSLETVTGANVLTF	TGTGCCAGCAGCTTAGAAACAGTCACTGGGGCCAACGTCCTGACTTTC
TRBV19	-	TRBJ1-3	-	CASNRFSGNTIYF	TGTGCCAGCAACAGGTTCTCTGGAAACACCATATATTTT
TRBV5-6	-	TRBJ1-6	-	CASSLQGMSSYNSPLHF	TGTGCCAGCAGCTTGCAGGGGATGAGCTCCTATAATTCACCCCTCCACTTT
TRBV6-4	TRBD1	TRBJ2-1	-	CASSQGARNYNEQFF	TGTGCCAGCTCACAGGGGGCCCGAAACTACAATGAGCAGTTCTTC
TRBV19	-	TRBJ1-5	-	CATRQLNQPQHF	TGTGCCACCCGACAGTTAAATCAGCCCCAGCATTTT
TRBV19	-	TRBJ2-1	-	CASSIQGSDEQFF	TGTGCCAGTAGTATTCAGGGGTCCGATGAGCAGTTCTTC
TRBV5-6	-	TRBJ2-7	-	CASSLGTQDSYEQYF	TGTGCCAGCAGCTTGGGAACCCAAGACTCCTACGAGCAGTACTTC
TRBV5-1	-	TRBJ1-1	-	CASKGLGGTEAFF	TGCGCCAGCAAGGGGCTCGGAGGGACTGAAGCTTTCTTT
TRBV7-6	TRBD1	TRBJ2-7	-	CASSPGGEDSSYEQYF	TGTGCCAGCAGCCCAGGGGGTGAGGACAGCTCCTACGAGCAGTACTTC
TRBV19	TRBD1	TRBJ1-1	-	CASSRGDSRPEAFF	TGTGCCAGTAGCCGCGGGGACAGTCGCCCTGAAGCTTTCTTT
TRBV12-5	-	TRBJ2-7	-	CASGPRNSYEQYF	TGTGCTAGTGGTCCGAGAAACAGTTACGAGCAGTACTTC
TRBV9	TRBD2	TRBJ2-3	-	CASSPASGSTDTQYF	TGTGCCAGCAGCCCAGCTAGCGGGAGCACAGATACGCAGTATTTT
TRBV5-1	-	TRBJ1-1	-	CASSLADRNMNTEAFF	TGCGCCAGCAGCTTAGCGGATCGGAATATGAACACTGAAGCTTTCTTT
TRBV18	-	TRBJ1-1	-	CASSPGGSTEAFF	TGTGCCAGCTCCCCGGGGGGAAGCACTGAAGCTTTCTTT
TRBV27	TRBD1	TRBJ2-7	-	CASSLTGQSSYEQYF	TGTGCCAGCAGCCTAACGGGACAGAGCTCCTACGAGCAGTACTTC
TRBV9	TRBD1	TRBJ2-5	-	CASSPQGQGLATQYF	TGTGCCAGCAGCCCTCAGGGACAGGGATTGGCGACCCAGTACTTC
TRBV7-3	-	TRBJ1-1	-	CASSSSLNTEAFF	TGTGCCAGCAGCTCTTCCCTGAACACTGAAGCTTTCTTT
TRBV5-1	-	TRBJ2-5	-	CASSPGGQETQYF	TGCGCCAGCAGCCCTGGCGGACAAGAGACCCAGTACTTC
TRBV10-3	-	TRBJ1-1	-	CAISGGTTEAFF	TGTGCCATCAGTGGCGGGACCACTGAAGCTTTCTTT
TRBV7-9	-	TRBJ1-2	-	CASSLSGGGSYGYTF	TGTGCCAGCAGCTTATCCGGGGGAGGTAGCTATGGCTACACCTTC
TRBV10-3	TRBD1	TRBJ1-4	-	CAISTDRAGYEKLFF	TGTGCCATCAGTACGGACAGGGCAGGTTATGAAAAACTGTTTTTT